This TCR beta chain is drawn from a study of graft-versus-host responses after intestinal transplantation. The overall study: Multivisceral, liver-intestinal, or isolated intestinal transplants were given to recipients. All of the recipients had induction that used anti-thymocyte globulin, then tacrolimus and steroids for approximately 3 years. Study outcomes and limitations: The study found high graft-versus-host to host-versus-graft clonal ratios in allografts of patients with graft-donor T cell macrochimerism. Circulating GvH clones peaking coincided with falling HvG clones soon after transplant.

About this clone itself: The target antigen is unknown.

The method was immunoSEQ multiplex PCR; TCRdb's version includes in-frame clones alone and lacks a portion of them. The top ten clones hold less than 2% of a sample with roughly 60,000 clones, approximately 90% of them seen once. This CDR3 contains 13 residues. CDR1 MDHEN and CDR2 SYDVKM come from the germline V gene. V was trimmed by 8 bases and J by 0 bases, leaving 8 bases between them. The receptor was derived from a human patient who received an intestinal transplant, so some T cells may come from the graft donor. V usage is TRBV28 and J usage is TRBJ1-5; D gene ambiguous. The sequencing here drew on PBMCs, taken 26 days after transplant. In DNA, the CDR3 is TGTGCCAGCCGCGCGGATAGCAATCAGCCCCAGCATTTT. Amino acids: CASRADSNQPQHF. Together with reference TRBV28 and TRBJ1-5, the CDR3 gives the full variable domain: DVKVTQSSRYLVKRTGEKVFLECVQDMDHENMFWYRQDPGLGLRLIYFSYDVKMKEKGDIPEGYSVSREKKERFSLILESASTNQTSMYLCASRADSNQPQHFGDGTRLSIL.